These 24 T cell receptor beta chains originate from one sample sequenced in a study of blood T cell repertoires in COVID-19. The assay was immunoSEQ multiplex PCR, and TCRdb's table has in-frame clones only and misses some. The data hold 200,000 to 250,000 clones, with roughly 80% observed a single time. The sequenced sample consisted of peripheral blood. The source is a woman between 65 and 79 years old with COVID-19, enrolled during active disease.

This sequence joins TRBV28 and TRBJ2-7, with D possibly matching TRBD1 (6 bases). The germline V gene encodes CDR1 MDHEN and CDR2 SYDVKM. V was pared by 5 bases and J by 3 bases, with 14 bases between. The CDR3 covers 14 residues. This chain's CDR3 is CASSQQGISYEQYF. The CDR3 DNA reads TGTGCCAGCAGTCAACAGGGAATAAGCTACGAGCAGTACTTC.

V usage is TRBV4-3 and J usage is TRBJ2-3; 9 bases line up with TRBD1. The V gene end was trimmed by 3 bases and the J gene end by 4 bases; junction bases not matched to a gene: 11. Germline lookup yields CDR1 LGHNA and CDR2 YSLEER. This CDR3 is built from 17 residues. The CDR3 region is CASSQRITGTGSDTQYF. In DNA, the CDR3 is TGCGCCAGCAGCCAGAGGATTACCGGGACAGGGTCAGATACGCAGTATTTT.

The CDR3 bases are TGTGCCAGCAGTTACCCAGGGGGGACGAACACTGAAGCTTTCTTT. Residues: CASSYPGGTNTEAFF. The V gene is TRBV6-6, the J gene TRBJ1-1; 7 bases are a match to TRBD1. The germline V gene encodes CDR1 MNHNY and CDR2 SVGAGI (reference sequence). J gave up 1 base and V 2 bases, and 4 bases lay outside the gene matches. This CDR3 is built from 15 residues.

This chain joins TRBV18 and TRBJ1-3; TRBD1 might be the D (5 bases). Germline V lookup: CDR1 KGHSH, CDR2 LQKENI. V lost 4 bases and J lost 1, with 14 bases in between. CDR3 length: 16 amino acids. The CDR3 coding sequence is TGTGCCAGCTCACTTTCGGGGGTTCGATCTGGAAACACCATATATTTT. Translated, it gives CASSLSGVRSGNTIYF.

This clone came up a few times. The rearrangement links TRBV21-1 to TRBJ2-7; the table calls TRBD2, which could not be checked here. TRBV21-1 is an annotated pseudogene. CDR3 length equals 14 residues. The CDR3 DNA reads TGTGCCAGCAGCAAAAGACGGAGCTCCTACGAGCAGTACTTC. Its protein is CASSKRRSSYEQYF.

The rearrangement uses TRBV6-1 and TRBJ1-4; D not certain. V was pared by 4 bases and J by 5 bases, with 17 bases between. Germline assignment: CDR1 MNHNS and CDR2 SASEGT. This CDR3 spans 16 amino acids. The CDR3 loop is CASSGGTGIQNEKLFF. The CDR3 region has the DNA TGTGCCAGCAGTGGGGGAACCGGGATACAAAATGAAAAACTGTTTTTT.

This rearrangement joins TRBV5-4 to TRBJ2-3; 9 nucleotides match TRBD2. The V gene end was trimmed by 0 bases and the J gene end by 6 bases; junction bases not matched to a gene: 5. Germline CDR1 reads SGHNT; CDR2 reads YYREEE (reference sequence). The CDR3 loop spans 15 amino acids. The CDR3 nucleotides are TGTGCCAGCAGCTTGGCTAGCGGGATCACCGATACGCAGTATTTT. This translates into CASSLASGITDTQYF.

The chain has TRBV28 and TRBJ1-3, with 7 bases matching TRBD1. J was trimmed by 3 bases and V by 6 bases; bases with no gene match: 11. Germline V gives CDR1 MDHEN, CDR2 SYDVKM. CDR3 length equals 16 residues. The CDR3 nucleotides are TGTGCCAGCAGATCCCCAGGGGGGCGCGGTGGAAACACCATATATTTT. It specifies CASRSPGGRGGNTIYF.

The chain uses TRBV1 and TRBJ1-2; the D call of TRBD1 is as the table states it, not checked on the DNA. TRBV1 constitutes a pseudogene. The CDR3 is 21 residues long. Written as DNA, the CDR3 is TGCACCAGCAGCCCTGTCGGGGACAGGGCCTGCGGAGGACCCCAAATCTATGGCTACACCTTC. Protein product: CTSSPVGDRACGGPQIYGYTF.

This sequence joins TRBV30 and TRBJ1-4; 9 bases are shared with TRBD1. The CDR3 has 14 residues. J was trimmed by 8 bases and V by 1 base; bases with no gene match: 5. Germline values: CDR1 GTSNPN, CDR2 SVGIG (reference sequence). CDR3 nucleotide sequence: TGTGCCTGGAGTGAAGGACAGGGGTGGGAAAAACTGTTTTTT. It specifies CAWSEGQGWEKLFF.

The chain links TRBV13 to TRBJ2-3; 9 nucleotides agree with TRBD2. After removal of 3 bases from V and 1 base from J, the junction contained 2 bases not matched to a gene. Germline CDR1 is PRHDT and CDR2 is FYEKMQ (reference sequence). CDR3 length: 15 amino acids. CDR3 bases: TGTGCCAGCAGCTTGTGGACTAGCGGCACAGATACGCAGTATTTT. Protein: CASSLWTSGTDTQYF.

In this sample, this clone turned up a few times. The V gene is TRBV6-2 or TRBV6-3, the J gene TRBJ2-7; 7 nucleotides align to TRBD1. Germline trimming cut 4 bases from V and 2 bases from J; bases unmatched to any gene: 5. CDR3 length: 14 amino acids. Germline V gives CDR1 MNHEY, CDR2 SVGEGT. CDR3 protein: CASSSWTGPYEQYF. CDR3 DNA: TGTGCCAGCAGTTCCTGGACAGGACCCTACGAGCAGTACTTC.

This chain joins TRBV29-1 and TRBJ2-3; no firm D call. V was clipped by 6 bases and J by 2 bases, with 15 bases between them. This CDR3 has 14 amino acids. CDR1 is SQVTM and CDR2 is ANQGSEA in the germline V gene. This chain's CDR3 is CSVLPSDFTDTQYF. CDR3 DNA sequence: TGCAGCGTGCTCCCGTCAGATTTCACAGATACGCAGTATTTT.

J is TRBJ1-1 and V is TRBV5-4; 10 bases match TRBD1. From germline, CDR1 is SGHNT and CDR2 YYREEE (reference sequence). V shed 5 bases and J 4 bases; nucleotides not matched to a gene: 5. This CDR3 region has 14 residues. CDR3 DNA sequence: TGTGCCAGCAGTCGGGGACAGGGGACCACTGAAGCTTTCTTT. This translates into CASSRGQGTTEAFF.

The chain employs TRBV29-1 and TRBJ2-7; 7 nucleotides align to TRBD1. CDR3 size: 14 residues. Trimming removed 2 bases from V and 3 bases from J; junction bases left unmatched: 7. Germline V gene sequence: CDR1 SQVTM, CDR2 ANQGSEA. CDR3 amino acids: CSVETPGGRYEQYF. The CDR3 DNA is TGCAGCGTTGAAACACCAGGGGGTCGCTACGAGCAGTACTTC.

This chain joins TRBV19 and TRBJ2-2; 7 positions match TRBD2. In germline, CDR1 is LNHDA, CDR2 SQIVND (reference sequence). Trimming removed 9 bases from V and 6 bases from J; junction bases left unmatched: 13. The CDR3 sequence is 15 residues long. Here the CDR3 DNA reads TGTGCCAGCTCCCCCGGGCTAGCGGTAGCCGGGGAGCTGTTTTTT. Encoded protein: CASSPGLAVAGELFF.

This clone has a single count. The chain combines TRBV7-2 with TRBJ1-2; weak D call: TRBD1 (5 bases). Germline V CDR1 and CDR2: SGHTA, FQGNSA. This CDR3 spans 14 amino acids. V dropped 2 bases and J dropped 5 bases, with 12 bases sitting between them. CDR3 residues: CASSLFDSAYGYTF. The CDR3 region has the DNA TGTGCCAGCAGCTTATTTGACAGCGCTTATGGCTACACCTTC.

There are a few counts of this clone. Other DNA sequences in this sample translate to the same CDR3. J is TRBJ1-1 and V is TRBV5-1, with D maybe TRBD1 (5 bases). The CDR3 is 13 residues long. Trimming took off 3 bases at V and 4 bases at J, with 10 bases between the two ends. Germline values: CDR1 SGHRS, CDR2 YFSETQ. The CDR3 sequence is CASSSGRGTEAFF. The CDR3 nucleotides are TGCGCCAGCAGCTCTGGGAGGGGCACTGAAGCTTTCTTT.

This chain links TRBV5-1 with TRBJ2-2; the D is unclear. Germline CDR1 reads SGHRS; CDR2 reads YFSETQ. The CDR3 is made up of 14 amino acids. With 4 bases removed from V and 6 bases from J, the gap between germline ends came to 13 bases. Here the CDR3 reads CASSTSPSSGELFF. The CDR3 region has the DNA TGCGCCAGCAGCACCTCTCCTAGTTCCGGGGAGCTGTTTTTT.

The chain recombines TRBV6-6 with TRBJ2-3, with 8 bases aligning to TRBD2. The germline CDR1 and CDR2 sequences are MNHNY and SVGAGI (reference sequence). The CDR3 contains 15 residues. Trimming took 5 bases from V and 6 from J; bases not matched to a gene: 10. As DNA, the CDR3 is TGTGCCAGCAGTCCAGCGGGAGATCGGGGGGATACGCAGTATTTT. Protein sequence: CASSPAGDRGDTQYF.

V and J are TRBV18 and TRBJ1-1; 9 bases are shared with TRBD1. Germline V gives CDR1 KGHSH, CDR2 LQKENI. V shed 10 bases and J 4 bases; nucleotides not matched to a gene: 7. The CDR3 runs to 13 residues. CDR3 region: CATGTGPATEAFF. The CDR3 DNA reads TGTGCCACAGGGACAGGGCCCGCCACTGAAGCTTTCTTT.

This clone was seen a single time. The chain employs TRBV5-1 and TRBJ1-6; D ambiguous. The CDR3 extends over 15 amino acids. Germline loops: CDR1 SGHRS, CDR2 YFSETQ. V was trimmed by 0 bases and J by 3 bases, leaving 7 bases between them. This chain's CDR3 is CASSLGAFYNSPLHF. The CDR3 nucleotides are TGCGCCAGCAGCTTGGGTGCGTTCTATAATTCACCCCTCCACTTT.

For this clone: The sample contains more than one DNA sequence encoding this CDR3. The chain employs TRBV18 and TRBJ2-5; 12 bases are a match to TRBD1. Germline loops: CDR1 KGHSH, CDR2 LQKENI. The CDR3 extends over 16 amino acids. V lost 6 bases to trimming and J lost 5 bases; unmatched junction nucleotides: 10. In DNA form, the CDR3 reads TGTGCCAGCTCGCCCGGGACAGGGGGCGCGGGGGAGACCCAGTACTTC. Translated: CASSPGTGGAGETQYF.

This clone occurred once. The genes are TRBV12-3 or TRBV12-4 and TRBJ1-3; D is unresolved. CDR3 length: 13 residues. Trimming cost V 5 bases and J 0 bases, with 5 bases left between them. The CDR3 DNA reads as TGTGCCAGCAGTCCTTACTCTGGAAACACCATATATTTT. Its protein is CASSPYSGNTIYF.